This TCR beta chain appears in the sequencing data of a study of blood T cells in healthy people across ages (dated by TCRdb to 2013 to 2016). Some background on the complete study: In model experiments, template switching captured about one uniquely barcoded TCR beta cDNA molecule for every two T cells. Using deep sequencing normalized with unique cDNA molecular identifiers, the study measured how TCR beta repertoire diversity changes with age. Four age groups were formed from the donors: young (average roughly 15 years), middle-aged (approximately 39), aged (under 70) and long-lived (less than 85). Donors of different ages were randomly distributed across sequencing lanes to avoid experimental bias. Two additional independent replicas of 1 million unique cDNA reads from the same blood draw were analyzed for two donors (one aged 18 to 29 and one aged 80 or older). Paper-wide results and their limitations: Observed TCR beta diversity per million T cells fell roughly linearly with age, and a significant reduction was already apparent by age roughly 41. Bulk unsorted PBMC profiling prevented conclusive comparison of naive and antigen-experienced compartments. A strong correlation was found between observed TCR beta diversity and the percentage of naive T cells measured by flow cytometry. Estimates of total diversity based on one million sequenced T cells were considered lower bounds and underestimates. Because donor CMV infection status was unknown, age-related changes in expanded clonotypes were potentially confounded. Compared with the aged group, the long-lived group had more naive CD4+ T cells, fewer expanded clones and increased TCR diversity, a pattern suggesting age selection.

Receptor amplification or capture employed 5' RACE. The sample was run on an Illumina HiSeq 2500. A second 7 to 11 cycle PCR used a sample-barcoded 5' primer and a J-beta primer mix. A unique molecular identifier was introduced onto each TCR beta cDNA molecule by a template-switch 5' adaptor carrying 12 random nucleotides. At least 2.5 million CDR3-containing paired-end reads were obtained from each sample. First-strand cDNA was synthesized from all RNA with the Mint cDNA synthesis kit, primed by a TRBC-specific oligonucleotide. Following uracil-DNA glycosylase treatment, all cDNA underwent a first 18-cycle PCR with the universal primers M1SS and BC2_uni_R. As for the authors' bioinformatics: For normalization, 1 million high-quality reads were randomly selected from each sample, with every read carrying a distinct molecular identifier. Reads sharing molecular identifiers were discarded rather than binned into consensus sequences. MiTCR, with a Q25 quality threshold and the strictest error-elimination algorithm, was used for CDR3 identification, clonotype clustering and error correction. A nonparametric unseen species model with Euler transformation was used to estimate lower-bound total TCR beta diversity. TCRdb passed the public sequencing reads through fastp at Q25 and MiXCR, retaining productive beta sequences. Every distinct CDR3 protein forms one entry, paired with its most common genes and DNA. It is TCRdb's table, rather than the study itself, that gives the V and J calls and clone size. The sample data list under 1,000,000 distinct CDR3 sequences, and around 34% of these were observed just once. The ten largest clones add up to about an eighth of the sample.

Systemically healthy Caucasian individuals from Russia, 39 in total and aged roughly 6 to 95 years, were included as donors. About 9.8 milliliters of peripheral blood were drawn from each donor into EDTA-treated Vacutainer tubes. Ficoll-Paque density-gradient centrifugation was used to isolate PBMCs, with at least 7 million per sample. Trizol reagent was used to extract total RNA from the PBMCs, yielding at least 6 micrograms per sample. Naive CD45RAhigh/CD27high T cell percentages were measured by flow cytometry on a PBMC aliquot from every donor. This clonotype was counted only a few times. This clone's antigen is unknown. Nothing much larger sits one base from this clone, and base qualities are not available. The germline V gene encodes CDR1 MNHEY and CDR2 SVGAGI. The V and J ends are trimmed by 3 bases and 4 bases, leaving 10 bases between them. The CDR3 starts with the cysteine, ends with the phenylalanine, and has 14 residues. Solely the CDR3 DNA is kept, with 42 bases framed from the first base.

This receptor chain uses TRBV6-5 and TRBJ2-1; the D segment is perhaps TRBD1 or TRBD2, each sharing 5 matched bases. Sequences were obtained from blood. The source is a man aged 18-30 years in good health. CDR3 region: CASSYGDEYNEQFF. The DNA is as follows: TGTGCCAGCAGTTATGGGGACGAATACAATGAGCAGTTCTTC.